These 11 T cell receptor beta chains originate from one sample sequenced in a study of T cells expressing NK-cell markers. TCRdb reprocessed the 5' RACE reads and reports one entry per CDR3 protein, with no DNA. This table lists some 600,000 distinct CDR3 sequences. Material: blood T cells: a sorted CD56 or NKG2C T cell subset, CD4+ or CD8+ T cells, or bulk PBMC T cells (not recorded which). These receptors were collected from a man between 18 and 35 years old in good health.

The CDR3 spells CASSEMQGISGANVLTF. This chain connects TRBV2 to TRBJ2-6; checking the TCRdb D call of TRBD1 is not possible without DNA. The CDR3 covers 17 residues. Per germline, CDR1 SNHLY and CDR2 FYNNEI.

The J gene is TRBJ2-7, the V gene TRBV12-3 or TRBV12-4; TCRdb indicates TRBD1, and absent DNA this call remains unverified. This CDR3 is 14 amino acids long. The CDR3 spells CASSLGVRVYEQYF.

The V call is TRBV27, the J call TRBJ2-1; as DNA is missing, the TRBD2 call by TCRdb cannot be tested. The CDR3 covers 15 residues. CDR1 MNHEY and CDR2 SMNVEV come from the germline V gene (reference sequence). This chain's CDR3 is CASSPGTSGRGEQFF.

The chain carries TRBV10-3 and TRBJ1-6. The CDR3 loop spans 15 amino acids. Germline V CDR1 and CDR2: ENHRY, SYGVKD. The CDR3: CAISEAGPNNSPLHF.

The J gene is TRBJ2-5, the V gene TRBV5-5; TCRdb outputs TRBD2, but without DNA this stays unchecked. The CDR3 is 16 amino acids. The germline gives CDR1 SGHKS, CDR2 YYEKEE (reference sequence). This CDR3 is CASSSGLAGDTETQYF.

V gene TRBV5-1 combines with J gene TRBJ2-1. The germline V gene encodes CDR1 SGHRS and CDR2 YFSETQ. The CDR3 sequence is 12 residues long. CDR3 sequence: CASSLAGDEQFF.

This CDR3 is CASSLEGLANNEQFF. The chain couples TRBV12-3 or TRBV12-4 to TRBJ2-1; without DNA, the TCRdb call of TRBD2 cannot be checked. The CDR3 contains 15 residues.

V and J are TRBV4-3 and TRBJ2-3; TCRdb reports TRBD2, a call that lacks DNA to check it against. The CDR3 is made up of 18 amino acids. Per the germline V gene, CDR1 is LGHNA and CDR2 is YSLEER. The CDR3 loop is CASSHRAFREVETDTQYF.

J is TRBJ2-1 and V is TRBV24-1; with no DNA, the TCRdb D assignment of TRBD1 cannot be verified. CDR1 is KGHDR, CDR2 SFDVKD, per germline. CDR3 length equals 16 residues. The CDR3 is CATSEYGTGGYNEQFF.

The chain is built from TRBV5-1 and TRBJ1-3. Per germline, CDR1 SGHRS and CDR2 YFSETQ. The CDR3 totals 15 residues. The CDR3 protein is CASSPSPSSGNTIYF.

This chain connects TRBV10-3 to TRBJ1-6. The germline CDR1 and CDR2 sequences are ENHRY and SYGVKD. The CDR3 totals 16 residues. The CDR3 region is CAISDSSDVFNSPLHF.